The 20 T cell receptor beta chains listed next were all sequenced from one sample in a study of prognosis after radiotherapy for stage I lung cancer (dated by TCRdb to 2020 to 2022). The instrument was an Illumina HiSeq 3000. Two rounds of multiplex PCR on genomic DNA were used to amplify the TCR beta CDR3 region. In the first PCR round, primers specific to each TRBV and TRBJ gene were used, and the primer sequences were filed in Chinese patent CN105087789A. TCRdb reprocessed the public reads (quality trimming at Q25 with fastp, clone calling with MiXCR) and kept in-frame beta chains. CDR3 protein sequences are deduplicated, and each keeps its most common genes and DNA. For this sample the table gives around 63,000 distinct CDR3 sequences, of which about 25% were detected only once. 7.5% of the sample belongs to the ten largest clones. The sample here was PBMCs, taken before or after stereotactic body radiation therapy (not recorded which). These receptors originate from a donor aged 50 or older with non-small cell lung cancer.

Comment on this clonotype: One base separates it from a far larger clone, so it is likely a read error. This rearrangement joins TRBV6-5 to TRBJ1-1, with TRBD1 as a possible D gene (6 bases). The germline gives CDR1 MNHEY, CDR2 SVGAGI. This CDR3 is 12 amino acids long. V lost 9 bases, J lost 5 bases, and 13 bases lay in between. DNA for the CDR3: TGTGCCAGACGGACAGTCCGGACTGAAGCTTTCTTT. It encodes CARRTVRTEAFF.

Turning to this clonotype: This sequence is one base from a far larger clone and is likely a read error. The gene calls are TRBV6-2 or TRBV6-3 and TRBJ2-3, with 8 positions matching TRBD2. V lost 4 bases and J lost 3; bases outside the gene matches: 6. CDR3 size: 15 residues. Germline V gives CDR1 MNHEY, CDR2 SVGEGT. The CDR3 coding sequence is TGTGCCAGCAGTTTGGGGCGGGGGGAAACAGATACGCAGTATTTT. Encoded protein: CASSLGRGETDTQYF.

This clonotype was counted at least ten times. The gene calls are TRBV20-1 and TRBJ2-5; D is ambiguous. The CDR3 is 12 residues long. The ends were cut back, 6 bases at V and 5 bases at J, with 13 bases in the middle. The germline V gene has CDR1 DFQATT and CDR2 SNEGSKA (reference sequence). Here the CDR3 DNA reads TGCAGTGCACGGGCCGTAGGGGAGACCCAGTACTTC. This encodes CSARAVGETQYF.

The sample holds many counts of this clonotype. This rearrangement joins TRBV11-2 to TRBJ2-2, with D uncertain. CDR1 SGHAT and CDR2 FQNNGV come from the germline V gene. V was pared by 3 bases and J by 7 bases, with 6 bases between. The CDR3 contains 12 residues. CDR3 in DNA: TGTGCCAGCAGCTTTATGGTCGGGGAGCTGTTTTTT. It codes for CASSFMVGELFF.

This clonotype was counted at least ten times. The chain combines TRBV7-8 with TRBJ2-7; TRBD1 agrees at 8 bases. The CDR3 sequence is 14 residues long. V shed 3 bases and J 5 bases; nucleotides not matched to a gene: 6. CDR1 is SGHVS, CDR2 FQNEAQ, per germline. The CDR3 nucleotides read TGTGCCAGCAGCTTCGGTCAGGGGGCCGACGAGCAGTACTTC. Protein sequence: CASSFGQGADEQYF.

This clonotype was counted ten times or more. The chain links TRBV6-1 to TRBJ2-3; 8 bases agree with TRBD2. Germline lookup yields CDR1 MNHNS and CDR2 SASEGT. This CDR3 is 17 amino acids long. V gave up 4 bases and J gave up 0 bases; unmatched junction bases: 9. The CDR3 sequence is CASSVTGVAGSTDTQYF. CDR3 in DNA: TGTGCCAGCAGTGTAACGGGGGTAGCGGGGAGCACAGATACGCAGTATTTT.

This clonotype was counted at least ten times. V gene TRBV11-2 combines with J gene TRBJ1-2, with 8 nucleotides matching TRBD1. Germline V CDR1 and CDR2: SGHAT, FQNNGV. The V segment lost 0 bases and the J segment 5 bases; nucleotides outside the gene matches: 8. This CDR3 has 16 amino acids. The CDR3 nucleotides are TGTGCCAGCAGCTTAGATACCGCAGGGGGCAGATATGGCTACACCTTC. Its translation is CASSLDTAGGRYGYTF.

As concerns this clonotype: The germline gene is not matched at one end of the junction; a read error may be the cause. V is TRBV6-9 and J is TRBJ2-3; D may be TRBD2 (5 bases). This CDR3 contains 15 residues. Germline V gives CDR1 MNHGY, CDR2 SVAAGI. DNA for the CDR3: TGTGCCAGCAGCCCCCCGAGGGTTCTAACAGATACGAAGTATTTT. Amino acid sequence: CASSPPRVLTDTKYF.

This clonotype has ten or more counts. The V call is TRBV6-1, the J call TRBJ2-1, with D perhaps TRBD1 (7 bases). V dropped 8 bases and J dropped 8 bases, with 13 bases sitting between them. The CDR3 is 12 amino acids. Germline CDR1 reads MNHNS; CDR2 reads SASEGT. In DNA, the CDR3 is TGTGCCAGCCTATCAGGGGGGTATGAGCAGTTCTTC. Encoded protein: CASLSGGYEQFF.

This clonotype was observed at least ten times. This chain joins TRBV29-1 and TRBJ2-1; 8 nucleotides align to TRBD2. V lost 3 bases, J lost 6 bases, and 7 bases stayed unmatched. Germline-derived CDR1 and CDR2 are SQVTM and ANQGSEA. The CDR3 has 14 residues. The DNA for the CDR3 is TGCAGCGTTGAGCGGGGGGTATCGAGCAATGAGCAGTTCTTC. This codes for CSVERGVSSNEQFF.

This chain uses TRBV6-1 with TRBJ1-1; D may be TRBD1 (5 bases). The CDR3 has 16 residues. V lost 0 bases, J lost 1 base, and 12 bases lay in between. Germline CDR1 is MNHNS and CDR2 is SASEGT. CDR3 DNA sequence: TGTGCCAGCAGTGAAGCGGGGGGGTTTGAGAACACTGAAGCTTTCTTT. Translating gives CASSEAGGFENTEAFF.

In this sample, this clonotype turned up many times. This rearrangement joins TRBV5-1 to TRBJ1-1; D call uncertain. V lost 0 bases, J lost 3 bases, and 6 bases lay in between. This CDR3 has 13 residues. CDR1 is SGHRS, CDR2 YFSETQ, per germline. The CDR3 DNA reads TGCGCCAGCAGCTTGGTACCTGACACTGAAGCTTTCTTT. Translation gives CASSLVPDTEAFF.

On this clonotype: A read error is possible here, since a much larger clone lies one base away. The chain carries TRBV20-1 and TRBJ2-5; 9 bases are shared with TRBD1. CDR1 is DFQATT, CDR2 SNEGSKA, per germline (reference sequence). The CDR3 totals 14 residues. The CDR3 here is CSARRDRDVETKYF. The CDR3 region has the DNA TGCAGTGCTAGAAGGGACAGGGATGTGGAGACCAAGTACTTC.

This clonotype was recorded once. Just one base apart from a much larger clone, this may be a read error. The rearrangement uses TRBV5-8 and TRBJ2-7; possible D gene TRBD1, 6 bases. Germline V lookup: CDR1 SGHTS, CDR2 YDEGEE. The length of the CDR3 is 11 residues. This CDR3 reads CASSFLTGLNF. As DNA, the CDR3 is TGTGCCAGCAGCTTTCTGACAGGACTGAACTTC.

The chain has TRBV6-2 or TRBV6-3 and TRBJ1-2; perhaps TRBD1 as D (5 bases). V gave up 7 bases and J gave up 8 bases, with 14 bases separating them. The CDR3 consists of 12 residues. Germline lookup yields CDR1 MNHEY and CDR2 SVGEGT. This CDR3 is CASIPRSGGYTF. In nucleotides, the CDR3 is TGTGCCAGCATTCCCCGGTCAGGGGGCTACACCTTC.

Details on this clonotype: One junction end does not reproduce the germline sequence, and a read error may be involved. This chain links TRBV9 with TRBJ2-3; the match to TRBD2 covers 11 bases. The CDR3 runs 16 residues. Germline assignment: CDR1 SGDLS and CDR2 YYNGEE. CDR3 nucleotide sequence: TGTGCCAGTAGCGTTAGCGGGGGGGCTGTCACATATACGCAGTATTTT. Translated, it gives CASSVSGGAVTYTQYF.

A few counts support this clonotype. Being one base from a much bigger clone, this may be a read error. This chain links TRBV6-4 with TRBJ2-3, with TRBD2 as a possible D gene (6 bases). Germline V gene lookup returns CDR1 MRHNA and CDR2 SNTAGT. The CDR3 consists of 15 residues. DNA for the CDR3: TGTGTCAGCAGTGCGGAGGGGACTAGCACAGATACGCAGTATTTT. Protein: CVSSAEGTSTDTQYF.

This clonotype was detected ten times or more. The rearrangement uses TRBV5-4 and TRBJ1-4; 10 bases map to TRBD1. CDR1 and CDR2 from the germline V gene are SGHNT and YYREEE (reference sequence). The CDR3 sequence is 16 residues long. V lost 5 bases, J lost 7 bases, and 11 bases stayed unmatched. The CDR3 bases are TGTGCCAGCAGTCCCAACTCCGGACAGGGGGGTGAAAAACTGTTTTTT. It translates to CASSPNSGQGGEKLFF.

This clonotype was seen repeatedly, ten times or more. The V and J genes are TRBV9 and TRBJ1-3; D is possibly TRBD1 (5 bases). The CDR3 loop spans 18 amino acids. Germline V gene lookup returns CDR1 SGDLS and CDR2 YYNGEE. Trimming pared 4 bases from V and 2 bases from J, leaving 22 bases between. This CDR3 is CASSPHGATTYAGNTIYF. In nucleotides, the CDR3 is TGTGCCAGCAGCCCCCACGGGGCCACAACTTACGCTGGAAACACCATATATTTT. The full variable domain, with the rest looked up from reference TRBV9 and TRBJ1-3, is DSGVTQTPKHLITATGQRVTLRCSPRSGDLSVYWYQQSLDQGLQFLIQYYNGEERAKGNILERFSAQQFPDLHSELNLSSLELGDSALYFCASSPHGATTYAGNTIYFGEGSWLTVV.

This clonotype was counted many times. V and J are TRBV9 and TRBJ2-1; D is perhaps TRBD2 (6 bases). V was cut by 0 bases and J by 10 bases, with 14 bases left in between. There are 14 residues in the CDR3. Germline CDR1 and CDR2: SGDLS and YYNGEE. CDR3 sequence: CASSVGSGSWEQFF. CDR3 bases: TGTGCCAGCAGCGTAGGTAGCGGTTCGTGGGAGCAGTTCTTC.